The 5 T cell receptor beta chains below were found in one sample sequenced in a study of control samples from healthy donors and cancer patients. This table comes from immunoSEQ multiplex PCR, and its TCRdb copy is limited to in-frame clones, with some not included. The data show almost 95,000 clones, roughly nine tenths seen once. Material for sequencing was blood. The receptors were gathered from a woman between 18 and 29 years old in good health.

The gene calls are TRBV5-1 and TRBJ2-7, with 10 positions matching TRBD1. CDR3 size: 14 residues. Germline CDR1 and CDR2: SGHRS and YFSETQ. Losses at the gene ends were 3 bases for V and 6 bases for J; bases not matched to a gene: 6. CDR3 nucleotides: TGCGCCAGCAGCTGGACGACAGGGGGCTTCGAGCAGTACTTC. Its translation is CASSWTTGGFEQYF.

The chain links TRBV2 to TRBJ2-7, with D unclear. This CDR3 has 14 amino acids. V dropped 4 bases and J dropped 3 bases, with 13 bases sitting between them. CDR1 is SNHLY, CDR2 FYNNEI, per germline. CDR3 in amino acids: CASSGASGGYEQYF. The CDR3 DNA sequence: TGTGCCAGCAGTGGGGCAAGTGGCGGCTACGAGCAGTACTTC.

The V call is TRBV5-1, the J call TRBJ2-5; 11 nucleotides match TRBD1. Germline V gene data show CDR1 as SGHRS and CDR2 as YFSETQ. The CDR3 extends over 14 amino acids. Trimming took 3 bases from V and 5 from J; bases not matched to a gene: 3. CDR3 nucleotide sequence: TGCGCCAGCAGCTGGACAGGGGGCGAGGAGACCCAGTACTTC. It is translated as CASSWTGGEETQYF.

This chain joins TRBV24-1 and TRBJ1-6; 10 nucleotides agree with TRBD1. CDR1 and CDR2 (germline): KGHDR, SFDVKD. The V gene end was trimmed by 1 base and the J gene end by 10 bases; junction bases not matched to a gene: 6. This CDR3 comprises 16 residues. The CDR3 nucleotides are TGTGCCACCAGTGATTTACGGACAGGGGGTAAATCACCCCTCCACTTT. Protein sequence: CATSDLRTGGKSPLHF.

J is TRBJ2-3 and V is TRBV10-3; D might be TRBD2 (7 bases). The ends were cut back, 9 bases at V and 4 bases at J, with 17 bases in the middle. The CDR3 has 14 amino acids. The germline CDR1 and CDR2 sequences are ENHRY and SYGVKD. CDR3 in amino acids: CAMGPTGGSDTQYF. The DNA of the CDR3 is TGTGCCATGGGACCTACGGGGGGCTCAGATACGCAGTATTTT.